This T cell receptor beta chain was documented in a study of shared clonotypes between healthy human individuals. General observations from the study: As a rule, naive subsets had a larger estimated richness than memory subsets.

Assay: immunoSEQ multiplex PCR; the TCRdb copy retains only in-frame clones and omits some. The data show 1 million to 1.2 million clones, 70% to 80% seen once. On this clone itself: Its antigen is currently unknown.

None of the donors, who were healthy HIV-negative adults, had recently had acute infections or vaccinations. Trimming cost V 3 bases and J 0 bases, with 17 bases left between them. CDR3 length: 17 amino acids. Looked up from germline, CDR1 is MGHRA and CDR2 is YSYEKL. The V and J genes are TRBV4-1 and TRBJ2-5; possibly TRBD2 for D (6 bases). This receptor was obtained from a man between 18 and 29 years old in good health. Some clones in this sample may be carry-over from other donors' samples. The sequencing sample was made of memory CD4+ T cells from PBMCs. Subset defined: CD45RA-negative fraction. CDR3 DNA: TGCGCCAGCAGCCAGGTGTACTCGGCGGGATACCAAGAGACCCAGTACTTC. Translation: CASSQVYSAGYQETQYF.